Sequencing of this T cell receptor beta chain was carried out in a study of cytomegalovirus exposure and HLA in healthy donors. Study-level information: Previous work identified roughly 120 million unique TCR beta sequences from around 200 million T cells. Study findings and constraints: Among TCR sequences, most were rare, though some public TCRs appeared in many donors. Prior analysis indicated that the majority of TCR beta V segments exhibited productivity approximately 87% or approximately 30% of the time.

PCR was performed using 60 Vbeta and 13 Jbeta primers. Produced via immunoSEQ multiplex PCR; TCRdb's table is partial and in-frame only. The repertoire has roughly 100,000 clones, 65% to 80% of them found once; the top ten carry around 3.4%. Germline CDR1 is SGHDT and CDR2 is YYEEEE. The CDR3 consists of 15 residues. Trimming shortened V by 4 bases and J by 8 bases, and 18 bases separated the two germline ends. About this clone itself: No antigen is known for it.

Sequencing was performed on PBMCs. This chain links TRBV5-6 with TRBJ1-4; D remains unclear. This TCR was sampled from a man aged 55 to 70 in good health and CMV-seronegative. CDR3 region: CASSTAGWGNEKLFF. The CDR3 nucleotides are TGTGCCAGCAGCACTGCGGGTTGGGGTAACGAAAAACTGTTTTTT. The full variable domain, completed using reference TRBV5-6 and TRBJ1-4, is DAGVTQSPTHLIKTRGQQVTLRCSPKSGHDTVSWYQQALGQGPQFIFQYYEEEERQRGNFPDRFSGHQFPNYSSELNVNALLLGDSALYLCASSTAGWGNEKLFFGSGTQLSVL.